The text below deals with one T cell receptor beta chain. The antigen remains undetermined. This entry belongs to a study of prognosis after radiotherapy for stage I lung cancer. Study-wide results and limits: The number of unique TCR clones went down after stereotactic body radiation therapy, with a median of about 9,200 versus 6,500.

Multiplex PCR in two rounds served to amplify TCR beta CDR3 from genomic DNA. During first-round PCR, primers specific to each TRBV and TRBJ gene were used. MiXCR was run by TCRdb on the multiplex PCR reads, yielding one entry per CDR3 protein. The repertoire holds 20,000 to 25,000 distinct CDR3 sequences, with less than 50% as singletons. This CDR3 comprises 17 residues. Per the germline V gene, CDR1 is MNHNS and CDR2 is SASEGT. Trimming took 5 bases from V and 4 from J; bases not matched to a gene: 14. CT and PET/CT showed node-negative disease in all patients, who had no prior chemotherapy, radiotherapy or other malignancies.

The material was PBMCs, obtained before or after stereotactic body radiation therapy (not recorded which). The TCR comes from a donor of 50 years or more with non-small cell lung cancer. This chain links TRBV6-1 with TRBJ2-1; 7 positions match TRBD2. CDR3 protein: CASSTSGTSGVYNEQFF. CDR3 sequence (DNA): TGTGCCAGCAGTACATCCGGGACCAGCGGGGTATACAATGAGCAGTTCTTC.